The source of this T cell receptor (beta chain) is a study of blood T cell repertoires in COVID-19 (TCRdb year 2020). For context, the study as a whole: Collaborator samples came from the United States, Italy and Spain and covered acute and convalescent phases of COVID-19. The repertoires were made available in a free public database intended to serve as a resource for research on the immune response to SARS-CoV-2. Nearly every sample came with metadata listing a de-identified subject ID, COVID-19 status, age in years and sex. Deeply sampled blood TCRbeta repertoires from subjects exposed to, actively infected with, or recovered from COVID-19 were included in the dataset. The material from the prospective study consisted of cDNA or gDNA derived from T cells, B-cell-depleted T cells, or PBMCs. Samples were obtained from the ongoing ImmuneRACE study (first 160 participants) and from over a thousand subjects provided by 6 global collaborators. Where HLA class I and class II types were available, the types were taken from metadata supplied by the sample provider, not from assay-based typing. Broader findings and caveats from the paper: How much clinical and demographic metadata was included differed by source and by participant, and the metadata was provided uncurated.

The immunoSEQ Assay, a bias-controlled multiplex PCR, was used to amplify TCRbeta CDR3 regions from genomic DNA. As for the authors' bioinformatics: Nucleated cell counts per sample were estimated from amplification of reference gene primers within the assay. Sequence reads were collapsed and filtered to measure the absolute abundance of every unique TCRbeta CDR3 rearrangement. For each sample, productive Simpson clonality was calculated by taking the square root of Simpson's diversity index across productive rearrangements. TCRdb re-hosts the immuneACCESS table, in-frame sequences only. Its copies lack some clones; in the studies checked, an unresolved V gene accounts for under half of them, and the cause for the rest is not known. From that table come the V and J calls and clone size; the DNA was used to work out D and trimming. This sample lists 200,000 or so clones; 65% to 85% were detected once. About 18% of the sample is in the top ten clones.

The collaborating institutions used their own protocols to collect whole blood in K2EDTA tubes. Collaborator samples were shipped for TCRbeta analysis as frozen whole blood, isolated PBMCs, or DNA extracted from either sample type. Notes on this clone: What antigen it recognizes has not been identified. No per-base quality is available; no much larger clone lies one base away.

The sample was peripheral blood. The receptor comes from a man aged 55-75 years with active or convalescent COVID-19.

The DNA is as follows: TGTGCCAGCAGTTCCCTTGCCGGGGGGCGTAATGAAAAACTGTTTTTT. It translates to CASSSLAGGRNEKLFF. The chain is encoded by TRBV6-2 or TRBV6-3 joined to TRBJ1-4, with a weak D call of TRBD1 (6 bases match). The CDR3 runs 16 residues from the cysteine to the phenylalanine. Only the CDR3 portion is preserved as DNA: 48 bases, with reading frame beginning at the first base. According to the germline V gene, CDR1 reads MNHEY and CDR2 reads SVGEGT. Trimming removed 4 bases from V and 4 bases from J, leaving 16 bases between the germline ends.